A single sample gave rise to the 2 T cell receptor beta chains below, sequenced in a study of beta chain features in type 1 diabetes. Sequencing targeted expressed TCRB transcripts, as all isolated RNA had been reverse transcribed. The method was immunoSEQ multiplex PCR; TCRdb's version includes in-frame clones alone and lacks a portion of them. The sample records over 350,000 clones, roughly 16% being singletons. Material for sequencing was naive CD4+ T cells from blood. Receptors originate from a woman aged 18-30 years in good health.

The chain combines TRBV30 with TRBJ2-2, with D possibly TRBD2 on 6 matching bases. Trimming removed 2 bases at V and 4 bases at J, with 20 bases between. From germline, CDR1 is GTSNPN and CDR2 SVGIG (reference sequence). The CDR3 sequence is 17 residues long. CDR3 coding DNA: TGTGCCTGGAGTCTAAGTAGCTGGGGAGGAGTCACCGGGGAGCTGTTTTTT. Translating gives CAWSLSSWGGVTGELFF.

This clone was counted only a few times. This sequence joins TRBV7-9 and TRBJ1-1; perhaps TRBD1 as D (5 bases). Between the trimmed V and J ends, which lost 6 bases and 10 bases, there was a span of 27 bases. Germline CDR1 and CDR2: SEHNR and FQNEAQ (reference sequence). The CDR3 totals 16 residues. The CDR3 region is CASSDLPRGLAGGAFF. CDR3 nucleotide sequence: TGTGCCAGCAGTGATCTACCACGGGGCCTCGCGGGGGGAGCTTTCTTT.